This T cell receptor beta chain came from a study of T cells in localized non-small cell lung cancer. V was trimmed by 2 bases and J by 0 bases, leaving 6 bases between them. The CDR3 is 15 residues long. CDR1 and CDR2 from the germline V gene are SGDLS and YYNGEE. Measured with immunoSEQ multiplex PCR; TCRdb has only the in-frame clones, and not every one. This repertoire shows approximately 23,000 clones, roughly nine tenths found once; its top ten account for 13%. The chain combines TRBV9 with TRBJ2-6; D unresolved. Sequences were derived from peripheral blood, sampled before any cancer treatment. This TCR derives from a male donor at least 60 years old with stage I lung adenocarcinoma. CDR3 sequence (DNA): TGTGCCAGCAGCGTCTGGAGCTCTGGGGCCAACGTCCTGACTTTC. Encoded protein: CASSVWSSGANVLTF.